One and the same sample provided the 25 T cell receptor beta chains below, sequenced in a study of blood T cell repertoires in COVID-19. Profiling relied on immunoSEQ multiplex PCR, and the TCRdb table lists in-frame clones only, not all of them. The data contain about 160,000 clones, roughly nine tenths of them singletons. The sequencing sample was made of peripheral blood. The receptors stem from a young man with COVID-19, enrolled during active disease.

CDR3 amino acids: CASSRTGGSNQPQHF. The DNA for the CDR3 is TGTGCCAGCAGTCGGACAGGGGGAAGCAATCAGCCCCAGCATTTT. V usage is TRBV6-5 and J usage is TRBJ1-5; 10 nucleotides line up with TRBD1. Germline lookup yields CDR1 MNHEY and CDR2 SVGAGI. Trimming removed 5 bases from V and 1 base from J; junction bases left unmatched: 2. This CDR3 contains 15 residues.

This sequence joins TRBV28 and TRBJ1-2; possible D gene TRBD1, 5 bases. The CDR3 is made up of 13 amino acids. Germline V lookup: CDR1 MDHEN, CDR2 SYDVKM. V shed 5 bases and J shed 5 bases, with 12 bases lying between them. The CDR3 spells CASSDSPFYGYTF. CDR3 nucleotides: TGTGCCAGCAGTGACAGCCCCTTTTATGGCTACACCTTC.

The chain recombines TRBV7-8 with TRBJ2-1; TRBD2 aligns across 13 bases. The CDR3 has 16 residues. Per germline, CDR1 SGHVS and CDR2 FQNEAQ. The J segment lost 5 bases and the V segment lost 1 base, leaving 2 bases of the junction unmatched. The CDR3 loop is CASSLGLAGGHNEQFF. The DNA of the CDR3 is TGTGCCAGCAGCTTAGGACTAGCGGGAGGTCACAATGAGCAGTTCTTC.

This chain connects TRBV28 to TRBJ2-7; the match to TRBD1 covers 8 bases. The CDR3 is made up of 15 amino acids. In germline, CDR1 is MDHEN, CDR2 SYDVKM. Trimming at V came to 4 bases and at J to 3 bases, leaving 8 bases not matched to a gene. The CDR3 sequence is CASSSGQGRGYEQYF. In DNA form, the CDR3 reads TGTGCCAGCAGTTCCGGACAGGGAAGGGGCTACGAGCAGTACTTC.

The V call is TRBV6-4, the J call TRBJ2-3; 11 positions match TRBD2. This CDR3 has 16 residues. V was pared by 0 bases and J by 2 bases, with 1 base of the junction left unmatched. In germline, CDR1 is MRHNA, CDR2 SNTAGT. The CDR3 here is CASSDSTSGNTDTQYF. The CDR3 DNA sequence: TGTGCCAGCAGTGACTCGACTAGCGGGAACACAGATACGCAGTATTTT.

This chain uses TRBV28 with TRBJ2-1; possibly TRBD1 for D (7 bases). Germline CDR1 and CDR2: MDHEN and SYDVKM. CDR3 length equals 15 residues. The ends were cut back, 7 bases at V and 3 bases at J, with 16 bases in the middle. CDR3 in DNA: TGTGCCAGCATCCCTCAGGGGGGAAGCTACAATGAGCAGTTCTTC. This codes for CASIPQGGSYNEQFF. The whole variable domain, filled in from reference TRBV28 and TRBJ2-1, reads DVKVTQSSRYLVKRTGEKVFLECVQDMDHENMFWYRQDPGLGLRLIYFSYDVKMKEKGDIPEGYSVSREKKERFSLILESASTNQTSMYLCASIPQGGSYNEQFFGPGTRLTVL.

V is TRBV7-3 and J is TRBJ2-1, with 16 bases matching TRBD2. V was pared by 4 bases and J by 6 bases, with 6 bases of the junction left unmatched. The germline V gene has CDR1 SGHTA and CDR2 FQGTGA. CDR3 length: 17 amino acids. The CDR3 DNA reads TGTGCCAGCAGCTCGGGACTAGCGGGAGGGCCTGGCAATGAGCAGTTCTTC. Encoded protein: CASSSGLAGGPGNEQFF.

The gene calls are TRBV6-2 or TRBV6-3 and TRBJ2-7, with TRBD2 matching 7 bases. The junction had 5 bases not matched to a gene; V was cut back by 2 bases and J by 4 bases. CDR1 and CDR2 (germline): MNHEY, SVGEGT. The CDR3 has 14 amino acids. CDR3 DNA sequence: TGTGCCAGCAGTTACCGGGACTACAGTTACGAGCAGTACTTC. Its protein is CASSYRDYSYEQYF.

This chain connects TRBV4-3 to TRBJ2-7; D unclear. Germline CDR1 reads LGHNA; CDR2 reads YSLEER. CDR3 size: 13 residues. V lost 4 bases to trimming and J lost 5 bases, with 12 bases between them. This CDR3 is CASSLKTGDEQYF. CDR3 nucleotides: TGCGCCAGCAGCCTAAAAACGGGTGACGAGCAGTACTTC.

The V gene is TRBV6-6, the J gene TRBJ2-1; tentative D call: TRBD1 (6 bases). The CDR3 loop spans 16 amino acids. V gave up 6 bases and J gave up 6 bases, with 21 bases separating them. Germline assignment: CDR1 MNHNY and CDR2 SVGAGI (reference sequence). In nucleotides, the CDR3 is TGTGCCAGCAGCAAGCTACGGGACATCTTGGGCAATGAGCAGTTCTTC. It encodes CASSKLRDILGNEQFF.

The chain links TRBV6-1 to TRBJ2-7, with D perhaps TRBD1 (6 bases). This CDR3 spans 14 amino acids. From germline, CDR1 is MNHNS and CDR2 SASEGT. V shed 2 bases and J shed 4 bases, with 12 bases lying between them. CDR3 sequence reads: CASSESWGQYEQYF. The CDR3 DNA reads TGTGCCAGCAGTGAATCTTGGGGGCAGTACGAGCAGTACTTC.

The chain carries TRBV4-2 and TRBJ2-3; D perhaps matches TRBD1 (5 bases). The V and J ends lost 1 base and 6 bases respectively, with 11 bases between them. Looked up from germline, CDR1 is LGHNA and CDR2 is YNFKEQ. This CDR3 is built from 14 residues. This CDR3 reads CASSQGTTVDTQYF. The CDR3 bases are TGTGCCAGCAGCCAAGGAACGACAGTGGATACGCAGTATTTT.

Note on this clone: At one boundary the junction diverges from the germline segment, which might be a read error. The rearrangement uses TRBV6-5 and TRBJ1-4; TRBD1 aligns across 9 bases. The CDR3 runs 15 residues. The germline gives CDR1 MNHEY, CDR2 SVGAGI. The CDR3 here is CASSSNRGRGEKLLF. The CDR3 coding sequence is TGTGCCAGCAGTTCCAACAGGGGGCGCGGTGAAAAACTGCTTTTT.

This sequence joins TRBV24-1 and TRBJ2-1; D is perhaps TRBD2 (7 bases). CDR3 length equals 14 residues. Per the germline V gene, CDR1 is KGHDR and CDR2 is SFDVKD. V lost 4 bases and J 7 bases, leaving 13 bases between the germline ends. The CDR3, as DNA: TGTGCCACCAGTGACGCCGCGGGGGCGAATGAGCAGTTCTTC. Its protein product is CATSDAAGANEQFF.

V is TRBV7-9 and J is TRBJ2-3; 14 bases agree with TRBD2. Looked up from germline, CDR1 is SEHNR and CDR2 is FQNEAQ (reference sequence). The CDR3 covers 17 residues. The J segment lost 6 bases and the V segment lost 3 bases, leaving 8 bases of the junction unmatched. CDR3 bases: TGTGCCAGCAGCTTCAACCTGGGACTAGCGGGAGCTGATACGCAGTATTTT. Protein: CASSFNLGLAGADTQYF.

The rearrangement joins TRBV27 to TRBJ2-1; 9 bases fit TRBD2. The CDR3 covers 16 residues. In germline, CDR1 is MNHEY, CDR2 SMNVEV (reference sequence). V gave up 6 bases and J gave up 4 bases; unmatched junction bases: 10. The chain's CDR3 is CASRPRTSGQYNEQFF. The CDR3 DNA reads as TGTGCCAGCAGGCCCCGAACTAGCGGGCAATACAATGAGCAGTTCTTC.

V usage is TRBV9 and J usage is TRBJ1-1; D is undetermined. The CDR3 contains 14 residues. V lost 0 bases and J 6 bases, leaving 12 bases between the germline ends. CDR1 is SGDLS, CDR2 YYNGEE, per germline. The CDR3 sequence: CASSVESGGPEAFF. The DNA of the CDR3 is TGTGCCAGCAGCGTAGAGAGTGGTGGGCCTGAAGCTTTCTTT.

The J gene is TRBJ1-2, the V gene TRBV7-9; 7 bases are a match to TRBD1. The CDR3 is 15 amino acids. The germline gives CDR1 SEHNR, CDR2 FQNEAQ (reference sequence). V shed 5 bases, J shed 2 bases, and the junction held 8 bases outside the gene matches. The chain's CDR3 is CASSARDSLNYGYTF. The CDR3 DNA reads as TGTGCCAGCAGCGCTCGGGACAGCTTAAACTATGGCTACACCTTC.

The chain is built from TRBV4-3 and TRBJ2-1; 8 nucleotides align to TRBD1. The ends lost 0 bases at V and 6 bases at J; junction bases unmatched: 4. This CDR3 comprises 15 residues. Germline assignment: CDR1 LGHNA and CDR2 YSLEER. In nucleotides, the CDR3 is TGCGCCAGCAGCCAAGAAACAGGGGGTGGCAATGAGCAGTTCTTC. Its protein is CASSQETGGGNEQFF.

The chain links TRBV9 to TRBJ2-2; tentatively, D is TRBD2 (6 bases). Germline CDR1 reads SGDLS; CDR2 reads YYNGEE. This CDR3 has 14 amino acids. V was clipped by 1 base and J by 4 bases, with 8 bases between them. As DNA, the CDR3 is TGTGCCAGCAGCGTATCCGGGGGCACCGGGGAGCTGTTTTTT. Translating gives CASSVSGGTGELFF.

The rearrangement uses TRBV3-1 (or the pseudogene TRBV3-2) and TRBJ2-5; 8 nucleotides agree with TRBD1. The CDR3 is 15 residues long. Germline V CDR1 and CDR2: LGHDT, YNNKEL (reference sequence). J was trimmed by 5 bases and V by 4 bases; bases with no gene match: 9. CDR3 DNA: TGTGCCAGCAGCCTAAACTCAGGGGGCAAGGAGACCCAGTACTTC. It yields the protein CASSLNSGGKETQYF.

The V call is TRBV7-2, the J call TRBJ1-1; the D gene is possibly TRBD1 (6 bases). Trimming took 5 bases from V and 2 from J, leaving 15 bases between them. The CDR3 length is 15 residues. Germline V gives CDR1 SGHTA, CDR2 FQGNSA. CDR3: CASSPSGTYNTEAFF. DNA for the CDR3: TGTGCCAGCAGCCCCTCCGGGACATACAACACTGAAGCTTTCTTT.

This chain joins TRBV28 and TRBJ1-2, with D tentatively TRBD1 (6 bases). The CDR3 spans 14 residues. In germline, CDR1 is MDHEN, CDR2 SYDVKM. V was clipped by 7 bases and J by 8 bases, with 20 bases between them. The CDR3 DNA is TGTGCCAGCACTACAGGGTTTAAGATGGGGGGCTACACCTTC. Residues: CASTTGFKMGGYTF.

This clone was observed a few times. The chain has TRBV7-9 and TRBJ2-1; 11 bases match TRBD2. The CDR3 length is 16 residues. Germline V lookup: CDR1 SEHNR, CDR2 FQNEAQ (reference sequence). The ends lost 4 bases at V and 2 bases at J; junction bases unmatched: 4. The CDR3 nucleotides are TGTGCCAGCAGCTCACCGGGACTAGCGGCCTACAATGAGCAGTTCTTC. Translation: CASSSPGLAAYNEQFF. Full variable domain (missing parts from reference TRBV7-9 and TRBJ2-1): DTGVSQNPRHKITKRGQNVTFRCDPISEHNRLYWYRQTLGQGPEFLTYFQNEAQLEKSRLLSDRFSAERPKGSFSTLEIQRTEQGDSAMYLCASSSPGLAAYNEQFFGPGTRLTVL.

V and J are TRBV28 and TRBJ2-3; TRBD2 is a possible D gene (5 bases). With 9 bases removed from V and 1 base from J, the gap between germline ends came to 11 bases. This CDR3 is built from 13 residues. The germline CDR1 and CDR2 sequences are MDHEN and SYDVKM. The CDR3 is CASRGPGTDTQYF. The DNA of the CDR3 is TGTGCCAGTCGCGGGCCGGGCACAGATACGCAGTATTTT.